Listed below are T cell receptor beta chains from one sample, sequenced in a study of beta chain features in type 1 diabetes. Data came from immunoSEQ multiplex PCR; TCRdb stores just in-frame clones and leaves some out. The sample consists of approximately 160,000 clones, roughly 9% of them appearing once. Sequencing was carried out using central memory CD4+ T cells from blood. The receptors here all came from a woman aged 18-29 years in good health. CDR3s include the opening cysteine and the closing phenylalanine or tryptophan. The D gene is left open where the match is weak. A clone size is listed for some rows: how often the clone was seen (once, few, many), or a class if it is expanded.

- | TRBD2 | TRBJ2-5 | TRBV7-2 | CASRGRGVQETQYF
- | - | TRBJ2-5 | TRBV9 | CASSVEVGLRGETQYF
few | TRBD1 | TRBJ1-2 | TRBV2 | CASSGTGGNYGYTF
many | - | TRBJ1-2 | TRBV27 | CASRGQIGNYGYTF
- | - | TRBJ1-2 | TRBV4-2 | CASSQSAPGSAVNYGYTF
- | TRBD2 | TRBJ2-2 | TRBV4-3 | CASSRGLAGGFARELFF
- | TRBD1 | TRBJ2-1 | TRBV18 | CASSPGQGIYNEQFF
few | TRBD2 | TRBJ2-5 | TRBV29-1 | CSSRGTSGGAMETQYF
- | - | TRBJ2-3 | TRBV4-3 | CASSQEGVQRGDTQYF
- | TRBD1 | TRBJ2-7 | TRBV2 | CASTDPNTGGADEQYF
- | - | TRBJ2-5 | TRBV11-3 | CASSLGRQETQYF
few | TRBD1 | TRBJ2-7 | TRBV9 | CASSPTGQGGEQYF
few | TRBD1 | TRBJ2-1 | TRBV11-3 | CASSPSNRGGNEQFF
- | TRBD1 | TRBJ1-5 | TRBV6-1 | CASGRGLQPQHF
- | TRBD1 | TRBJ1-2 | TRBV5-4 | CASSPSTGGGYGYTF
- | - | TRBJ1-4 | TRBV20-1 | CSANLNEKLFF
- | - | TRBJ2-1 | TRBV7-9 | CASSLDLAPGARNEQFF
few | - | TRBJ1-2 | TRBV6-6 | CASLETVSYGYTF
- | - | TRBJ2-2 | TRBV7-2 | CASSLGWGPNTGELFF
few | - | TRBJ1-2 | TRBV2 | CASSVSRDYGYTF
- | - | TRBJ1-5 | TRBV6-5 | CASSPRVQGGQPQHF
- | - | TRBJ2-3 | TRBV2 | CASKTSSTDTQYF
- | - | TRBJ1-2 | TRBV27 | CASSLGQPARYGYTF
few | - | TRBJ2-7 | TRBV5-1 | CASSLGVATTYEQYF
many | - | TRBJ1-2 | TRBV2 | CASFGTSNYGYTF
- | TRBD1 | TRBJ1-6 | TRBV18 | CASSPRDRSNSPLHF
- | - | TRBJ1-1 | TRBV7-2 | CASSLPGTPNTEAFF
few | TRBD1 | TRBJ2-2 | TRBV7-2 | CASSAYGTANTGELFF
- | - | TRBJ2-5 | TRBV30 | CAWSPPSVGETQYF
- | TRBD1 | TRBJ2-7 | TRBV5-1 | CASSPGDREVHEQYF
- | - | TRBJ1-1 | TRBV12-5 | CASGFWANTEAFF
few | TRBD1 | TRBJ2-5 | TRBV7-9 | CASSLLDRASGDQYF
few | TRBD1 | TRBJ1-3 | TRBV7-3 | CASSLNPPGGGNTIYF
- | - | - | TRBV27 | CASSSIYEQYF
- | - | TRBJ2-2 | TRBV19 | CASSPSGTNTGELFF
- | TRBD2 | TRBJ2-7 | TRBV14 | CASSQWLAGGPYEQYF
- | TRBD2 | TRBJ2-3 | TRBV5-1 | CASSWGTSGLTDTQYF
- | TRBD1 | TRBJ1-1 | TRBV7-9 | CASSLRGQGTGNTEAFF
- | TRBD1 | TRBJ2-3 | TRBV2 | CASSERGPDTDTQYF
once | - | TRBJ2-3 | TRBV11-3 | CASSMWTADTQYF
few | TRBD2 | TRBJ2-3 | TRBV11-3 | CASTPREGGTDTQYF
- | TRBD2 | TRBJ2-1 | TRBV11-1 | CASSSRDSLRGGYNEQFF
- | TRBD1 | TRBJ1-2 | TRBV29-1 | CSVEGQGASGYTF
- | - | TRBJ2-5 | TRBV2 | CASRGLQETQYF
- | - | TRBJ2-7 | TRBV7-2 | CASSMQQGYEQYF
- | - | TRBJ2-2 | TRBV9 | CASSVVPGANTGELFF
few | TRBD1 | TRBJ1-1 | TRBV29-1 | CSVPGRDRGGTEAFF
- | - | TRBJ2-1 | TRBV4-3 | CASSQDPSSSYNEQFF
many | - | TRBJ1-2 | TRBV29-1 | CSVQQGSGYGYTF
- | - | TRBJ1-2 | TRBV28 | CASSTPNYPIGYTF
- | TRBD2 | TRBJ2-5 | TRBV6-6 | CASGREASGFQYF
- | - | TRBJ2-7 | TRBV5-4 | CASSPTGTKYDEQYF
- | TRBD1 | TRBJ1-5 | TRBV7-8 | CASSRTGVGNQPQHF
- | TRBD1 | TRBJ2-2 | TRBV5-1 | CASGPGQGNTGELFF